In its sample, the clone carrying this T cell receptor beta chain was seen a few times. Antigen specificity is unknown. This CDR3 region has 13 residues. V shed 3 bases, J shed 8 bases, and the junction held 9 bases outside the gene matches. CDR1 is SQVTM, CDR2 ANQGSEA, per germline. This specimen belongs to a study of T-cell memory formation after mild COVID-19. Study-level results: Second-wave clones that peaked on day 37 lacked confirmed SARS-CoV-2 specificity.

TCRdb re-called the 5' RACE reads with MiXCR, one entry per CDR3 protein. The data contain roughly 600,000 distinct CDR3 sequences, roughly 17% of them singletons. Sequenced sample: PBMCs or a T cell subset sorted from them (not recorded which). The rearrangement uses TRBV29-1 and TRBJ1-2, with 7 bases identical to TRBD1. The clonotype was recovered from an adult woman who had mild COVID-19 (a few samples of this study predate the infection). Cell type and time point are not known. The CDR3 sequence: CSVDQDRSGGYTF. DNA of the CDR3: TGCAGCGTTGACCAGGACAGGTCGGGGGGCTACACCTTC.